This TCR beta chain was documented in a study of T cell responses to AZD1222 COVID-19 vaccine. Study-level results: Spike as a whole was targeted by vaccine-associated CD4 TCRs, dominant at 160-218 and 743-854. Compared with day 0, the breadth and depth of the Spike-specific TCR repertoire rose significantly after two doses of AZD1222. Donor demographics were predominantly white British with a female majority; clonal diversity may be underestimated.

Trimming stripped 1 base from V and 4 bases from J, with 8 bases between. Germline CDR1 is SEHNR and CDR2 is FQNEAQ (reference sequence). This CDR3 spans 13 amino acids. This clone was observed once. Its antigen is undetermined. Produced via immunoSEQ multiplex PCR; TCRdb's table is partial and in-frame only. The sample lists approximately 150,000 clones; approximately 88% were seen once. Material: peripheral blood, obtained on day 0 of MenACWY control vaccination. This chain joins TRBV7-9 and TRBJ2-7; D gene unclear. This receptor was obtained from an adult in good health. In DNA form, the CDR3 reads TGTGCCAGCAGCTTAGGTCCGCGTTACGAGCAGTACTTC. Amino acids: CASSLGPRYEQYF.